Listed below are T cell receptor beta chains from one sample, sequenced in a study of blood T cell repertoires in COVID-19. TCRdb's copy holds only in-frame clones and misses some; the assay was immunoSEQ multiplex PCR. The profile covers about 160,000 clones, with about four fifths appearing a single time and roughly 3.5% taken by the ten largest. Sequencing input: PBMCs or T cells enriched from blood (not recorded which). The origin of the receptors is a woman aged 60-75 years who had recovered from COVID-19. The CDR3 runs from the conserved cysteine through the conserved F or W. Each record gives: clone size, V gene, J gene, CDR3 protein. Part of the rows lack a size; the others show once, few, many or a class for expanded clones.

clone_size: -; v_call: TRBV12-3/TRBV12-4; j_call: TRBJ1-6; cdr3_aa: CASSNRGSLHF
clone_size: -; v_call: TRBV3-1/TRBV3-2; j_call: TRBJ2-7; cdr3_aa: CASSQAGEQYF
clone_size: -; v_call: TRBV12-3/TRBV12-4; j_call: TRBJ2-1; cdr3_aa: CASSFEETSKFF
clone_size: once; v_call: TRBV7-7; j_call: TRBJ2-1; cdr3_aa: CASSLGLAAPEQFF
clone_size: -; v_call: TRBV29-1; j_call: TRBJ2-5; cdr3_aa: CSAKKGASGQETQYF
clone_size: -; v_call: TRBV20-1; j_call: TRBJ2-5; cdr3_aa: CSASSGGETQYF
clone_size: -; v_call: TRBV11-2; j_call: TRBJ1-1; cdr3_aa: CASSPRQDWYTEAFF
clone_size: -; v_call: TRBV2; j_call: TRBJ2-1; cdr3_aa: CAGQGALYNEQFF
clone_size: -; v_call: TRBV27; j_call: TRBJ1-2; cdr3_aa: CASSTTDTDYGYTF
clone_size: -; v_call: TRBV6-5; j_call: TRBJ1-1; cdr3_aa: CASYSGGRVGEAFF
clone_size: once; v_call: TRBV5-4; j_call: TRBJ1-1; cdr3_aa: CASSEAQVMNTEAFF
clone_size: -; v_call: TRBV19; j_call: TRBJ1-2; cdr3_aa: CASRTQDIRDGYTF
clone_size: -; v_call: TRBV4-1; j_call: TRBJ2-7; cdr3_aa: CASSYTGAGVPREQYF
clone_size: few; v_call: TRBV18; j_call: TRBJ1-1; cdr3_aa: CASSPQEIGNTEAFF
clone_size: -; v_call: TRBV14; j_call: TRBJ2-5; cdr3_aa: CASSRAERGIPYF
clone_size: -; v_call: TRBV7-8; j_call: TRBJ2-7; cdr3_aa: CASSLTGGKREQYF
clone_size: -; v_call: TRBV7-9; j_call: TRBJ1-2; cdr3_aa: CASSLGQGAGGYTF
clone_size: -; v_call: TRBV27; j_call: TRBJ1-6; cdr3_aa: CASSSGDRGSNSPLHF
clone_size: -; v_call: TRBV6-5; j_call: TRBJ2-1; cdr3_aa: CASSYSPGGDEQFF
clone_size: -; v_call: TRBV3-1/TRBV3-2; j_call: TRBJ2-1; cdr3_aa: CASSLSQGRNEQFF
clone_size: -; v_call: TRBV6-5; j_call: TRBJ1-5; cdr3_aa: CASLGRYSNQPQHF
clone_size: -; v_call: TRBV7-2; j_call: TRBJ2-3; cdr3_aa: CASSFSWADTQYF
clone_size: -; v_call: TRBV25-1; j_call: TRBJ2-3; cdr3_aa: CASSDPGQSTDTQYF
clone_size: -; v_call: TRBV27; j_call: TRBJ2-7; cdr3_aa: CASSRDRAYEQYF
clone_size: once; v_call: TRBV7-2; j_call: TRBJ1-2; cdr3_aa: CASSSTGGGYTF
clone_size: -; v_call: TRBV2; j_call: TRBJ2-3; cdr3_aa: CASSEISGAISTDTQYF
clone_size: -; v_call: TRBV6-1; j_call: TRBJ2-7; cdr3_aa: CASSEALTSVEGEQYF
clone_size: -; v_call: TRBV28; j_call: TRBJ1-2; cdr3_aa: CASSTISGTGGYGYTF
clone_size: -; v_call: TRBV3-1/TRBV3-2; j_call: TRBJ2-2; cdr3_aa: CASSQGFLAGGPNTGELFF
clone_size: few; v_call: TRBV2; j_call: TRBJ1-4; cdr3_aa: CASNRQTNEKLFF
clone_size: -; v_call: TRBV5-1; j_call: TRBJ2-7; cdr3_aa: CASSRSGTSGGTSYEQYF
clone_size: -; v_call: TRBV5-1; j_call: TRBJ2-3; cdr3_aa: CASSWGQGLADTQYF
clone_size: -; v_call: TRBV10-3; j_call: TRBJ2-1; cdr3_aa: CAISESAGTYNEQFF
clone_size: -; v_call: TRBV13; j_call: TRBJ2-3; cdr3_aa: CASSFPGQGADTQYF
clone_size: many; v_call: TRBV7-2; j_call: TRBJ1-3; cdr3_aa: CASSHRAGQGNTIYF
clone_size: many; v_call: TRBV19; j_call: TRBJ2-3; cdr3_aa: CASSSGFTDTQYF
clone_size: -; v_call: TRBV19; j_call: TRBJ2-3; cdr3_aa: CASSPGGPRDTQYF
clone_size: -; v_call: TRBV18; j_call: TRBJ1-1; cdr3_aa: CASSPLDTGGTEAFF
clone_size: -; v_call: TRBV5-1; j_call: TRBJ2-3; cdr3_aa: CASSLYFSSTDTQYF
clone_size: -; v_call: TRBV9; j_call: TRBJ1-2; cdr3_aa: CASSEARDRPYGYTF
clone_size: -; v_call: TRBV6-2/TRBV6-3; j_call: TRBJ2-5; cdr3_aa: CASSPLREIQETQYF
clone_size: -; v_call: TRBV3-1/TRBV3-2; j_call: TRBJ2-3; cdr3_aa: CASSQGGLGTSDTQYF
clone_size: once; v_call: TRBV5-1; j_call: TRBJ1-5; cdr3_aa: CASRRGDSSNQPQHF
clone_size: once; v_call: TRBV2; j_call: TRBJ1-2; cdr3_aa: CASEGTGYGYTF
clone_size: -; v_call: TRBV6-2/TRBV6-3; j_call: TRBJ1-1; cdr3_aa: CASSPGQATEAFF
clone_size: -; v_call: TRBV6-5; j_call: TRBJ1-5; cdr3_aa: CASSYSPASENQPQHF
clone_size: -; v_call: TRBV2; j_call: TRBJ1-1; cdr3_aa: CASSDQGADTEAFF
clone_size: -; v_call: TRBV9; j_call: TRBJ2-1; cdr3_aa: CASSVDASPANEQFF
clone_size: once; v_call: TRBV20-1; j_call: TRBJ2-5; cdr3_aa: CSAIDPDTGGETQYF
clone_size: once; v_call: TRBV5-1; j_call: TRBJ1-2; cdr3_aa: CASSLTVGNGYTF
clone_size: -; v_call: TRBV7-2; j_call: TRBJ1-1; cdr3_aa: CASSSRGLSTEAFF
clone_size: many; v_call: TRBV7-3; j_call: TRBJ1-1; cdr3_aa: CASSRTGGNTEAFF
clone_size: -; v_call: TRBV3-1/TRBV3-2; j_call: TRBJ2-1; cdr3_aa: CASSQVGGNENNEQFF
clone_size: -; v_call: TRBV3-1/TRBV3-2; j_call: TRBJ2-5; cdr3_aa: CASSQWGVKETQYF
clone_size: -; v_call: TRBV5-1; j_call: TRBJ1-1; cdr3_aa: CASSYSGGTEAFF
clone_size: -; v_call: TRBV29-1; j_call: TRBJ1-2; cdr3_aa: CSATGGFYGYTF
clone_size: -; v_call: TRBV10-1; j_call: TRBJ1-1; cdr3_aa: CASKGSGGEEAFF